This T cell receptor beta chain came from a study of T cell clones after liver transplantation. Study-wide context: Samples came from ITN030ST, which attempted immunosuppression withdrawal within 2 years of liver transplantation. TCRbeta sequencing after a pre-transplant mixed lymphocyte reaction identified graft-donor-reactive clones, later tracked in post-transplant blood. Study-level points and caveats: A larger donor-reactive than third-party decline suggested partial antigen-specific deletion.

Germline CDR1 is MNHEY and CDR2 is SMNVEV (reference sequence). Losses at the gene ends were 5 bases for V and 1 base for J; bases not matched to a gene: 8. The CDR3 runs to 16 residues. Profiled with immunoSEQ multiplex PCR; TCRdb holds only in-frame clones, not every one. The sample records approximately 55,000 clones, approximately 71% being singletons. In the case of this clone: Its antigen is not known.

The material sequenced was CD4+ T cells from blood, taken approximately 54 months after liver transplant. The TCR originated in a human patient who received a liver transplant. Some T cells may have come from the graft donor. The chain employs TRBV27 and TRBJ2-3, with 8 bases matching TRBD1. CDR3 residues: CASSAPTGAGTDTQYF. The CDR3 nucleotides are TGTGCCAGCAGTGCCCCGACAGGGGCGGGCACAGATACGCAGTATTTT.